These T cell receptor beta chains were read from a single sample in a study of long-term antiretroviral therapy in people with HIV. The assay was immunoSEQ multiplex PCR, and TCRdb's table has in-frame clones only and misses some. Here the sample spans approximately 19,000 clones, less than 85% being singletons. The sample consisted of unsorted PBMCs, taken 0.5 years before starting antiretroviral therapy. The receptors here all came from a woman between 45 and 60 years old with HIV. CDR3s include the opening cysteine and the closing phenylalanine or tryptophan. A D gene is named only where the DNA matches it firmly. Clone size appears in some rows only: once, few, many, or a class for an expanded clone.

cdr3_length	d_call	clone_size	v_call	j_call	cdr3_aa	cdr3_nt
15	TRBD1	NA	TRBV4-2	TRBJ1-5	CASSQGQGSSQPQHF	TGTGCCAGCAGCCAGGGACAGGGATCGAGTCAGCCCCAGCATTTT
19	NA	once	TRBV21-1	TRBJ2-3	CASSKEAAERGGYTDTQYF	TGTGCCAGCAGCAAAGAGGCCGCGGAGCGGGGGGGATACACAGATACGCAGTATTTT
11	NA	NA	TRBV20-1	TRBJ1-2	CSAITAYGYTF	TGCAGTGCTATAACGGCTTATGGCTACACCTTC
16	NA	NA	TRBV5-1	TRBJ2-1	CASSFLEGGQYNEQFF	TGCGCCAGCAGCTTTTTGGAAGGGGGGCAGTACAATGAGCAGTTCTTC
15	TRBD1	NA	TRBV2	TRBJ2-5	CASRSQGAGQETQYF	TGTGCCAGCAGGTCACAGGGGGCAGGCCAAGAGACCCAGTACTTC
16	TRBD1	NA	TRBV27	TRBJ2-1	CASSLEDRGPHNEQFF	TGTGCCAGCAGTTTAGAGGACAGGGGTCCCCACAATGAGCAGTTCTTC
13	NA	NA	TRBV9	TRBJ1-5	CASSATARGPQHF	TGTGCCAGCAGCGCGACGGCGAGAGGGCCCCAGCATTTT
15	TRBD1	NA	TRBV9	TRBJ2-3	CASSLRQGVSDTQYF	TGTGCCAGCAGCCTCAGACAGGGGGTATCCGATACGCAGTATTTT
12	TRBD1	NA	TRBV29-1	TRBJ1-1	CSVVDRGPEAFF	TGCAGCGTTGTGGACAGGGGGCCCGAAGCTTTCTTT
16	TRBD2	NA	TRBV5-1	TRBJ2-7	CASSLEARGGSYEQYF	TGCGCCAGCAGCTTGGAGGCACGGGGGGGATCCTACGAGCAGTACTTC
17	NA	NA	TRBV11-2	TRBJ1-3	CASSLGPPTGRGNTIYF	TGTGCCAGCAGCTTAGGCCCTCCAACAGGGAGAGGAAACACCATATATTTT
15	TRBD1	NA	TRBV5-1	TRBJ2-4	CASSFPGQYQNIQYF	TGCGCCAGCAGCTTTCCGGGACAGTACCAAAACATTCAGTACTTC
18	TRBD1	NA	TRBV4-1	TRBJ1-2	CASSQPGTGDITNYGYTF	TGCGCCAGCAGCCAACCCGGGACAGGGGATATTACTAACTATGGCTACACCTTC
16	NA	NA	TRBV7-9	TRBJ1-3	CASSPLNRVSGNTIYF	TGTGCCAGCAGCCCCCTAAACCGCGTCTCTGGAAACACCATATATTTT
13	NA	NA	TRBV10-1	TRBJ1-2	CASSPGFEYGYTF	TGCGCCAGCAGTCCTGGTTTTGAATATGGCTACACCTTC
13	TRBD1	medium-sized	TRBV29-1	TRBJ1-4	CSALDRDTEKLFF	TGCAGCGCTCTGGACAGGGATACGGAAAAACTGTTTTTT
13	NA	NA	TRBV5-1	TRBJ1-2	CASSYTDYYGYTF	TGCGCCAGCAGCTATACAGACTACTATGGCTACACCTTC
13	NA	NA	TRBV29-1	TRBJ2-3	CSVVSGSTDTQYF	TGCAGCGTTGTGAGCGGGAGCACAGATACGCAGTATTTT
17	TRBD1	NA	TRBV7-2	TRBJ1-4	CASSLGRRQGTGEKLFF	TGTGCCAGCAGCTTAGGGAGGCGACAGGGTACGGGTGAAAAACTGTTTTTT
12	TRBD1	few	TRBV7-8	TRBJ1-2	CASSFNRDRVTF	TGTGCCAGCAGCTTCAACAGGGACAGAGTCACCTTC
11	NA	NA	TRBV6-1	TRBJ2-7	CASSQTYEQYF	TGTGCCAGCAGCCAAACCTACGAGCAGTACTTC
11	NA	NA	TRBV9	TRBJ2-1	CASSVHNEQFF	TGTGCCAGCAGCGTACACAATGAGCAGTTCTTC
13	NA	few	TRBV7-9	TRBJ1-2	CASSLVTGDGYTF	TGTGCCAGCAGCTTAGTTACAGGCGATGGCTACACCTTC
13	NA	NA	TRBV5-5	TRBJ2-1	CASSLDSYNEQFF	TGTGCCAGCAGCTTGGACTCCTACAATGAGCAGTTCTTC
14	NA	once	TRBV5-6	TRBJ2-7	CASTGTGTSEEQYF	TGTGCCAGCACCGGCACAGGGACCAGCGAGGAGCAGTACTTC
15	NA	NA	TRBV19	TRBJ2-1	CASSIMVSSYNEQFF	TGTGCCAGTAGTATTATGGTGAGCTCCTACAATGAGCAGTTCTTC
13	NA	large	TRBV27	TRBJ1-2	CASSSTLAGGYTF	TGTGCCAGCAGTTCGACACTGGCAGGTGGCTACACCTTC
13	NA	NA	TRBV5-1	TRBJ1-4	CASSLDRQEKLFF	TGCGCCAGCAGCTTGGACAGACAAGAAAAACTGTTTTTT
15	TRBD1	NA	TRBV4-1	TRBJ1-2	CASSLPAGTGYGYTF	TGCGCCAGCAGCCTCCCGGCCGGGACAGGGTATGGCTACACCTTC
11	NA	NA	TRBV30	TRBJ1-1	CAWRRNTEAFF	TGTGCCTGGAGGAGGAACACTGAAGCTTTCTTT
13	NA	NA	TRBV4-1	TRBJ2-5	CASSQLPRETQYF	TGCGCCAGCAGCCAACTACCCAGGGAGACCCAGTACTTC
18	NA	once	TRBV4-1	TRBJ2-7	CASSQEEGVGGAAYEQYF	TGCGCCAGCAGCCAAGAAGAAGGGGTGGGCGGGGCAGCCTACGAGCAGTACTTC
14	TRBD1	NA	TRBV27	TRBJ1-5	CASGGQGSNQPQHF	TGTGCCAGCGGGGGACAGGGATCGAATCAGCCCCAGCATTTT
15	NA	NA	TRBV5-1	TRBJ2-1	CASSPRLSSYNEQFF	TGCGCCAGCAGCCCCCGGCTGAGCTCCTACAATGAGCAGTTCTTC
13	NA	few	TRBV10-2	TRBJ1-6	CASHAGPNSPLHF	TGCGCCAGCCACGCAGGGCCAAATTCACCCCTCCACTTT
15	TRBD1	once	TRBV9	TRBJ1-2	CASSVAWDRDYGYTF	TGTGCCAGCAGCGTAGCCTGGGACAGGGACTATGGCTACACCTTC
14	NA	NA	TRBV19	TRBJ1-6	CASSMLPGNSPLHF	TGTGCCAGTAGTATGTTACCAGGAAATTCACCCCTCCACTTT
16	TRBD2	few	TRBV10-3	TRBJ2-1	CAISEWGGGARNEQFF	TGTGCCATCAGTGAGTGGGGCGGGGGGGCTCGCAATGAGCAGTTCTTC
13	NA	few	TRBV14	TRBJ1-2	CASSRHSRDGYTF	TGTGCCAGCAGCCGCCACTCCAGGGATGGCTACACCTTC
15	TRBD2	NA	TRBV5-1	TRBJ2-1	CASSLGSGTNNEQFF	TGCGCCAGCAGCTTGGGCAGCGGGACCAACAATGAGCAGTTCTTC
15	TRBD2	NA	TRBV5-4	TRBJ2-1	CASSLKNGGDDEQFF	TGTGCCAGCAGCTTGAAGAACGGGGGGGACGATGAGCAGTTCTTC
14	NA	NA	TRBV10-1	TRBJ2-3	CASSDRRGTDTQYF	TGCGCCAGCAGTGATCGGCGGGGCACAGATACGCAGTATTTT
13	TRBD1	NA	TRBV7-3	TRBJ2-1	CASSLMRGREQFF	TGTGCCAGCAGCTTAATGAGGGGGCGTGAGCAGTTCTTC
14	TRBD1	few	TRBV28	TRBJ2-7	CASSPWRDRNEQYF	TGTGCCAGCAGCCCTTGGAGGGACAGGAACGAGCAGTACTTC
14	NA	NA	TRBV19	TRBJ2-2	CASSWARDTGELFF	TGTGCCAGTAGTTGGGCGAGGGACACCGGGGAGCTGTTTTTT
11	NA	NA	TRBV5-5	TRBJ2-3	CASSLPDTQYF	TGTGCCAGCAGCTTGCCGGATACGCAGTATTTT
15	NA	NA	TRBV6-5	TRBJ1-5	CASSYSPGSNQPQHF	TGTGCCAGCAGTTACTCCCCGGGCAGCAATCAGCCCCAGCATTTT
18	NA	NA	TRBV7-9	TRBJ1-4	CASSLVRAGVAAIEKLFF	TGTGCCAGCAGCTTAGTAAGGGCAGGGGTCGCCGCTATTGAAAAACTGTTTTTT